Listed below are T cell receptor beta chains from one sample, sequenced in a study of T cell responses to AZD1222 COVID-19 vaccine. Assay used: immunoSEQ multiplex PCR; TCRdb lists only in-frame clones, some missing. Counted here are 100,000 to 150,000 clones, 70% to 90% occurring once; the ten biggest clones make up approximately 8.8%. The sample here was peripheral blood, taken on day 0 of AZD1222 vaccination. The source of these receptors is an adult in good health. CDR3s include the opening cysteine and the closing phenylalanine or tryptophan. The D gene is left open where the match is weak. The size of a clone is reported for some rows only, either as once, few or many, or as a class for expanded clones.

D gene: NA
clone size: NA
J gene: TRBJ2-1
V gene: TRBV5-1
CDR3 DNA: TGCGCCAGCAGCTTGGGGACAACCAACTCCAATGAGCAGTTCTTC
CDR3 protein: CASSLGTTNSNEQFF

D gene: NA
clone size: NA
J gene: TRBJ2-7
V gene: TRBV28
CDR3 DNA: TGTGCCAGCAGGGAGGGGCCTAGGGCGTACTTC
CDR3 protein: CASREGPRAYF

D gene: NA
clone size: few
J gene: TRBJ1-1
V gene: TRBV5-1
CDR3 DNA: TGCGCCAGCTTCGAGTCCGACAGGATGAACACTGAAGCTTTCTTT
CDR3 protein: CASFESDRMNTEAFF

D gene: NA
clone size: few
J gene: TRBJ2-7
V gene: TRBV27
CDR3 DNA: TGTGCCAGCAGTTTAGAAATCGGGTACGAGCAGTACTTC
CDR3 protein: CASSLEIGYEQYF

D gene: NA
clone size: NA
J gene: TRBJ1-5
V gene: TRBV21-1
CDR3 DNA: TGTGCCAGCAGCAGTGGGGACCGGTGTTCGAGACCCCAGCATTTT
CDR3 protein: CASSSGDRCSRPQHF

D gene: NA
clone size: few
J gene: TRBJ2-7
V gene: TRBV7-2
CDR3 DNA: TGTGCCAGCAGCTCGAAGGACCGCTCCAGCGTGATGTACGAGCAGTACTTC
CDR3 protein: CASSSKDRSSVMYEQYF

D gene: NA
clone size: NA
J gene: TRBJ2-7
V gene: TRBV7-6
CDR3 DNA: TGTGCCAGCAGCTTAGTTGCGGGCCAAATGACCTACGAGCAGTACTTC
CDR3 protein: CASSLVAGQMTYEQYF

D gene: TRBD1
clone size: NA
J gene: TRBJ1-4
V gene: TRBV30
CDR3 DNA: TGTGCCTGGAGTGCCGGCGACAGGGTGGTCGGTGAAAAACTGTTTTTT
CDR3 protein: CAWSAGDRVVGEKLFF

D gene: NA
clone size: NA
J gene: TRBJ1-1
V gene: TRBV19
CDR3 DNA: TGTGCCAGTACCAAGTGGGGAAACACTGAAGCTTTCTTT
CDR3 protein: CASTKWGNTEAFF

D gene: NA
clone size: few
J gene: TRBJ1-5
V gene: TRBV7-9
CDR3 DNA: TGTGCCAGCAGCCCAGGGGCCACTGTGGATCAGCCCCAGCATTTT
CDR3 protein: CASSPGATVDQPQHF

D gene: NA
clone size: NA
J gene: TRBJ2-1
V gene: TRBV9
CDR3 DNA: TGTGCCAGCAGCGTACATGTCGGGGGTAACTACAATGAGCAGTTCTTC
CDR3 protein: CASSVHVGGNYNEQFF

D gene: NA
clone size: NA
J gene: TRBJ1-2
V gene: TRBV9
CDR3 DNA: TGTGCCAGCAGCGTAGGACAGCCCAACTATGGCTACACCTTC
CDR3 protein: CASSVGQPNYGYTF

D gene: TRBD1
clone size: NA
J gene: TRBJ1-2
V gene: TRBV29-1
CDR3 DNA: TGCAGCTTCATCGGGACAGGGGGCCTCAGCTACACCTTC
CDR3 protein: CSFIGTGGLSYTF

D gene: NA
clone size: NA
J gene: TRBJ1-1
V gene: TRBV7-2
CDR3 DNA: TGTGCCAGCAGCTTGTTCTCTGAGGGCACTGAAGCTTTCTTT
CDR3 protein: CASSLFSEGTEAFF

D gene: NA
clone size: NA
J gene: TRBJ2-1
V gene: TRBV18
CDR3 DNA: TGTGCCAGCTCACCACCGCCTCGCTACAATGAGCAGTTCTTC
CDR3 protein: CASSPPPRYNEQFF

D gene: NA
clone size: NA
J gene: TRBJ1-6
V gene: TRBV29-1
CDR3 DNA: TGCAGCGTTGCAGAGACCGATAATTCACCCCTCCACTTT
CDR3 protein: CSVAETDNSPLHF

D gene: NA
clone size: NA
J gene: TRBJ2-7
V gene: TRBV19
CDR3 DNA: TGTGCCAGTAGTTACAGTTTTGATACCACCTACGAGCAGTACTTC
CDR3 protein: CASSYSFDTTYEQYF

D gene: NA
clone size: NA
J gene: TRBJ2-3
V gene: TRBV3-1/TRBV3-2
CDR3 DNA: TGTGCCAGCAGCCTCCACCCTAGCACAGATACGCAGTATTTT
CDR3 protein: CASSLHPSTDTQYF

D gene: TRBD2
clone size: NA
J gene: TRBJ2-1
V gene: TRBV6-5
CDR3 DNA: TGTGCCAGCAGTTACCCGACTAGCGGGACAGCGAATGAGCAGTTCTTC
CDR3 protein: CASSYPTSGTANEQFF

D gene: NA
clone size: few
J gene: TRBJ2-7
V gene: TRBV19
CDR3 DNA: TGTGCCAGTAGGCCCGGTTGGCCCGCAACCTACGAGCAGTACTTC
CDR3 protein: CASRPGWPATYEQYF

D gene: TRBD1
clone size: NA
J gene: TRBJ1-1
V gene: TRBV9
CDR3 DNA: TGTGCCAGCAGCGTAGAGGGACAGGGTGAAGCTTTCTTT
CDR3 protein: CASSVEGQGEAFF

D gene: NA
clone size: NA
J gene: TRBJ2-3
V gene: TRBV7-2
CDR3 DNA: TGTGCCAGCAGCGGGAGGAAGGTTCAGGGATCAACGTGGGATACGCAGTATTTT
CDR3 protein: CASSGRKVQGSTWDTQYF

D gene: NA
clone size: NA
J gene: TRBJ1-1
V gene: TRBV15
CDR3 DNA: TGTGCCACCAGCAGAACAGAAAACACTGAAGCTTTCTTT
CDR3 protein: CATSRTENTEAFF

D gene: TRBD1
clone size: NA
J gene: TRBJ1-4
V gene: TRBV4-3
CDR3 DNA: TGCGCCAGCAGCCCTCGGGACAGACTAAATGAAAAACTGTTTTTT
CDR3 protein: CASSPRDRLNEKLFF

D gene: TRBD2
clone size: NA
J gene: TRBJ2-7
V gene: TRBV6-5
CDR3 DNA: TGTGCCAGCAGTTACTCGGCGGGAGATCGTTTCTACGAGCAGTACTTC
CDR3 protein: CASSYSAGDRFYEQYF

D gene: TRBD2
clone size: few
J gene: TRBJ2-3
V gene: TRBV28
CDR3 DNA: TGTGCCAGCAGCGGGACTAGGGACACAGATACGCAGTATTTT
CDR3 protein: CASSGTRDTDTQYF

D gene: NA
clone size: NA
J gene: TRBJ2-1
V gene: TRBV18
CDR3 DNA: TGTGCCAGCTCGGTCCACATCGCCAATGAGCAGTTCTTC
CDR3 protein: CASSVHIANEQFF

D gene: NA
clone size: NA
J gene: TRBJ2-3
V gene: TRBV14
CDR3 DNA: TGTGCCAGCAGCCAGGGATTAGGAGATACGCAGTATTTT
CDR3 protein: CASSQGLGDTQYF

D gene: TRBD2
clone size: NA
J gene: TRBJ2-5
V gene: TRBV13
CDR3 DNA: TGTGCCAGCAGCATTAGCGGGGGAGTGTACCAAGAGACCCAGTACTTC
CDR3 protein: CASSISGGVYQETQYF

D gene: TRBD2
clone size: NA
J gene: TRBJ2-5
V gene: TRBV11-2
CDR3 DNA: TGTGCCAGCAGCTCTTTAGCGGGAGGGCAAGAGACCCAGTACTTC
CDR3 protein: CASSSLAGGQETQYF